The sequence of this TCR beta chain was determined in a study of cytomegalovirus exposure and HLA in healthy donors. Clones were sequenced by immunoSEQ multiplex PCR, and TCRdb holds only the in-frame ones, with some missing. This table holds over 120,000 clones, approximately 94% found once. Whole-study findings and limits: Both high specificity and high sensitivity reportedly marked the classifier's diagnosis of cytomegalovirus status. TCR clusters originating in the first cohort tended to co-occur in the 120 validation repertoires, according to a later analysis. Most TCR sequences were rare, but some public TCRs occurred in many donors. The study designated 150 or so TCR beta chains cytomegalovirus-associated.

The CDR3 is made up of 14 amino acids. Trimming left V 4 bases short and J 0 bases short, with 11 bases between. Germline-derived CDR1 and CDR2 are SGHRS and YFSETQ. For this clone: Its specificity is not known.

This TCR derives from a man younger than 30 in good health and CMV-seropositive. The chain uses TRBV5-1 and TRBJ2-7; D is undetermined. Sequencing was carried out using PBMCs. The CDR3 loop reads CASSPLGFSYEQYF. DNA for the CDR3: TGCGCCAGCAGCCCTCTAGGATTCTCCTACGAGCAGTACTTC.